These 16 T cell receptor beta chains share one sample of origin, sequenced in a study of blood T cells in healthy people across ages. Sample-barcoded 5' priming and a J-beta primer mix drove a second PCR of about 6 to 11 cycles. TCRdb reanalysed the 5' RACE reads using MiXCR and keeps one entry per CDR3 protein. The sample holds more than 650,000 distinct CDR3 sequences, 22% seen once. The sequenced sample consisted of blood. All receptors come from a man aged 65-85 years in good health.

This rearrangement joins TRBV7-2 to TRBJ2-5; D may be TRBD2 (5 bases). The length of the CDR3 is 13 residues. Germline lookup yields CDR1 SGHTA and CDR2 FQGNSA. Trimming took 1 base from V and 4 from J, leaving 7 bases between them. In nucleotides, the CDR3 is TGTGCCAGCAGCTTAGGGAGGACAGAGACCCAGTACTTC. Translation gives CASSLGRTETQYF. Using reference TRBV7-2 and TRBJ2-5 for the parts outside the CDR3, the full variable domain is GAGVSQSPSNKVTEKGKDVELRCDPISGHTALYWYRQSLGQGLEFLIYFQGNSAPDKSGLPSDRFSAERTGGSVSTLTIQRTQQEDSAVYLCASSLGRTETQYFGPGTRLLVL.

The chain joins TRBV3-1 to TRBJ1-3; no reliable D call. CDR1 LGHDT and CDR2 YNNKEL come from the germline V gene (reference sequence). V lost 4 bases to trimming and J lost 0 bases, with 10 bases between them. The CDR3 is 15 residues long. The CDR3 loop reads CASSLRGFSGNTIYF. In DNA, the CDR3 is TGTGCCAGCAGCCTACGGGGATTCTCTGGAAACACCATATATTTT.

The CDR3 DNA follows: TGTGCCAGCAGCTCTACTAGCGGGAGTTTGAATGAGCAGTTCTTC. Translation gives CASSSTSGSLNEQFF. The chain carries TRBV12-3 or TRBV12-4 and TRBJ2-1; 11 bases map to TRBD2. The V segment lost 6 bases and the J segment 7 bases; nucleotides outside the gene matches: 8. The CDR3 sequence is 15 residues long.

This clonotype was seen a handful of times. V is TRBV14 and J is TRBJ1-4; TRBD1 is a possible D gene (5 bases). The germline V gene encodes CDR1 SGHDN and CDR2 FVKESK. The V end lost 0 bases, the J end lost 3 bases, and 20 bases lay between the germline ends. CDR3 length equals 19 residues. The CDR3 DNA is TGTGCCAGCAGCCAAGATGTTTGGGCAGGGCGTAAAGCTAATGAAAAACTGTTTTTT. Translation: CASSQDVWAGRKANEKLFF.

The J gene is TRBJ1-1, the V gene TRBV12-3 or TRBV12-4; D remains ambiguous. Trimming left V 7 bases short and J 3 bases short, with 6 bases between. This CDR3 contains 11 residues. Written as DNA, the CDR3 is TGTGCCAGCAACAGAGACACTGAAGCTTTCTTT. It translates to CASNRDTEAFF.

The V call is TRBV20-1, the J call TRBJ1-1; tentatively, D is TRBD1 (6 bases). Germline assignment: CDR1 DFQATT and CDR2 SNEGSKA (reference sequence). The CDR3 contains 14 residues. The V end lost 5 bases, the J end lost 5 bases, and 18 bases lay between the germline ends. Written as DNA, the CDR3 is TGCAGTGCTCCATCAAATGGGGGGCGGACTGAAGCTTTCTTT. Amino acid sequence: CSAPSNGGRTEAFF.

The chain joins TRBV6-5 to TRBJ2-5; D possibly corresponds to TRBD2 (6 bases). Germline V gene data show CDR1 as MNHEY and CDR2 as SVGAGI. The CDR3 is 13 amino acids. V dropped 0 bases and J dropped 10 bases, with 12 bases sitting between them. CDR3 in DNA: TGTGCCAGCAGTTACTCCCCTAGCGAGGGCCAGTACTTC. Translated: CASSYSPSEGQYF.

This clonotype was recorded a few times. The rearrangement links TRBV7-2 to TRBJ2-1; 9 nucleotides match TRBD2. V dropped 2 bases and J dropped 1; count of bases not matched to a gene: 9. CDR1 and CDR2 (germline): SGHTA, FQGNSA. The CDR3 consists of 18 residues. The CDR3 nucleotides are TGTGCCAGCAGCTTACAGGTGGCGGGAGGGCCATCCTACAATGAGCAGTTCTTC. It translates to CASSLQVAGGPSYNEQFF.

The chain is built from TRBV7-6 and TRBJ2-3; no clear D. The CDR3 length is 14 residues. The ends were cut back, 6 bases at V and 2 bases at J, with 12 bases in the middle. CDR1 SGHVS and CDR2 FNYEAQ come from the germline V gene. For the CDR3, the DNA is TGTGCCAGCAGGCCCGACCAAACCACAGATACGCAGTATTTT. It specifies CASRPDQTTDTQYF.

This clonotype was counted between two and nine times. A read error may produce the germline difference seen at one junction end. This rearrangement joins TRBV12-3 or TRBV12-4 to TRBJ1-1, with D possibly being TRBD1 (5 bases). The CDR3 is 16 residues long. CDR3 residues: CASSLGRQRTNTEAFF. For the CDR3, the DNA is TGTGCCAGCAGCTTAGGAAGACAGAGGACGAACACTGAAGCTTTCTTT.

This clonotype has just one count. This CDR3 fails to terminate in the conserved phenylalanine or tryptophan, so it likely reflects a read error. The V and J genes are TRBV29-1 and TRBJ2-4; D not certain. V was shortened by 1 base and J by 4 bases, with 5 bases between the two germline ends. The CDR3 length is 12 residues. Germline CDR1 is SQVTM and CDR2 is ANQGSEA. The CDR3 nucleotides read TGCAGCGTTGAAGTGGCGAAAAACATTCAGTACTAC. Translated, it gives CSVEVAKNIQYY.

In this sample, this clonotype turned up a few times. The J gene is TRBJ2-3, the V gene TRBV29-1; 12 bases match TRBD2. The germline gives CDR1 SQVTM, CDR2 ANQGSEA. This CDR3 spans 14 amino acids. V gave up 7 bases and J gave up 4 bases; unmatched junction bases: 6. In DNA, the CDR3 is TGCAGCGCCGGACTAGCGGGGCGGGCAGATACGCAGTATTTT. Amino acid sequence: CSAGLAGRADTQYF.

The chain joins TRBV4-2 to TRBJ2-5; 11 bases map to TRBD2. The CDR3 has 17 amino acids. The ends lost 0 bases at V and 4 bases at J; junction bases unmatched: 7. CDR1 is LGHNA, CDR2 YNFKEQ, per germline. The CDR3 DNA sequence: TGTGCCAGCAGCCAAGAAGGGTCTAGCGGGGGGAGAGAGACCCAGTACTTC. Amino acids: CASSQEGSSGGRETQYF.

This clonotype was observed a handful of times. This sequence joins TRBV29-1 and TRBJ2-4; D gene unclear. CDR1 and CDR2 (germline): SQVTM, ANQGSEA. The CDR3 spans 10 residues. V was clipped by 7 bases and J by 9 bases, with 10 bases between them. CDR3 amino acids: CSAQVGIQYF. CDR3 DNA: TGCAGCGCCCAAGTAGGCATTCAGTACTTC. Looking up the rest from reference TRBV29-1 and TRBJ2-4 gives the full variable domain: SAVISQKPSRDICQRGTSLTIQCQVDSQVTMMFWYRQQPGQSLTLIATANQGSEATYESGFVIDKFPISRPNLTFSTLTVSNMSPEDSSIYLCSAQVGIQYFGAGTRLSVL.

This clonotype was detected a few times. The chain recombines TRBV12-3 or TRBV12-4 with TRBJ2-6; 7 nucleotides agree with TRBD1. The CDR3 is 18 residues long. J was trimmed by 2 bases and V by 3 bases; bases with no gene match: 10. CDR3 sequence reads: CASSFLQGPSTGANVLTF. CDR3 nucleotide sequence: TGTGCCAGCAGTTTTTTACAGGGGCCATCCACTGGGGCCAACGTCCTGACTTTC.

The V gene is TRBV29-1, the J gene TRBJ1-2; the D is unclear. The CDR3 consists of 11 residues. Germline lookup yields CDR1 SQVTM and CDR2 ANQGSEA. Trimming stripped 6 bases from V and 7 bases from J, with 12 bases between. The CDR3 sequence: CSVNMASGYTF. The DNA of the CDR3 is TGCAGCGTGAATATGGCATCTGGCTACACCTTC. Drawing the rest from reference TRBV29-1 and TRBJ1-2, the complete variable domain is SAVISQKPSRDICQRGTSLTIQCQVDSQVTMMFWYRQQPGQSLTLIATANQGSEATYESGFVIDKFPISRPNLTFSTLTVSNMSPEDSSIYLCSVNMASGYTFGSGTRLTVV.